Below are 4 T cell receptor beta chains sequenced from a single sample in a study of blood T cell repertoires in COVID-19. Profiled with immunoSEQ multiplex PCR; TCRdb holds only in-frame clones, not every one. There are 210,000 or so clones in the sample; approximately 84% occur only once, and 3.5% to 4.5% lies in the top ten. What was sequenced was peripheral blood. All receptors derive from a man in his fifties with acute or convalescent COVID-19.

The chain joins TRBV30 to TRBJ1-5; D may be TRBD1 (6 bases). The CDR3 has 13 residues. CDR1 is GTSNPN and CDR2 is SVGIG in the germline V gene (reference sequence). Trimming stripped 0 bases from V and 7 bases from J, with 10 bases between. The CDR3 sequence is CAWSVLRGQPQHF. The DNA for the CDR3 is TGTGCCTGGAGTGTATTAAGGGGGCAGCCCCAGCATTTT.

This chain uses TRBV19 with TRBJ1-1; TRBD1 is a possible D gene (6 bases). Germline V CDR1 and CDR2: LNHDA, SQIVND (reference sequence). The CDR3 contains 13 residues. Trimming left V 6 bases short and J 1 base short, with 9 bases between. CDR3 sequence (DNA): TGTGCCAGTAGCGAACAGGGGAACACTGAAGCTTTCTTT. Translating it yields CASSEQGNTEAFF.

This clone was detected once. The chain employs TRBV18 and TRBJ1-1, with unresolved D. The CDR3 runs 12 residues. The ends were cut back, 6 bases at V and 8 bases at J, with 13 bases in the middle. Germline lookup yields CDR1 KGHSH and CDR2 LQKENI. The CDR3 reads CASSLTGNEAFF. The CDR3 nucleotides are TGTGCCAGCTCCCTCACCGGTAACGAAGCTTTCTTT.

This sequence joins TRBV3-1 (or the pseudogene TRBV3-2) and TRBJ1-2; TRBD1 is a possible D gene (5 bases). The CDR3 extends over 15 amino acids. Trimming left V 0 bases short and J 5 bases short, with 13 bases between. Germline-derived CDR1 and CDR2 are LGHDT and YNNKEL (reference sequence). CDR3 bases: TGTGCCAGCAGCCAAGATCTGGGCAGGGTTTATGGCTACACCTTC. It codes for CASSQDLGRVYGYTF.